This T cell receptor (beta chain) is drawn from a study of blood T cell repertoires in COVID-19. Study summary: Sites in the United States, Italy and Spain provided acute and convalescent COVID-19 samples. Nucleic acid was either cDNA or gDNA, and it came from T cells, B-cell-depleted T cells, or PBMCs.

Seattle enrolled patients during active infection and tracked them longitudinally. Sequenced by immunoSEQ multiplex PCR; TCRdb stores in-frame clones only, minus some. Of approximately 290,000 clones listed, 80% to 85% are singletons. The J segment lost 7 bases and the V segment lost 9 bases, leaving 15 bases of the junction unmatched. Germline-derived CDR1 and CDR2 are MDHEN and SYDVKM. This CDR3 contains 17 residues. Sequencing used peripheral blood. The V and J genes are TRBV28 and TRBJ1-6; TRBD1 matches 10 bases. This clonotype was obtained from a person aged 70 to 85 with COVID-19, enrolled during active disease. CDR3 coding DNA: TGTGCCAGTCTGAGGACAGGGGGTGACCCTGGGAATTCACCCCTCCACTTT. It yields the protein CASLRTGGDPGNSPLHF.